A selection of T cell receptor beta chains follows, all from one sample in a study of blood T cells in healthy people across ages. TCRdb processed the 5' RACE reads anew with MiXCR; each CDR3 protein has one entry. Here the sample spans hundreds of thousands of distinct CDR3 sequences, 29% being singletons. Source material: blood. These receptors all come from a woman of 80 years or more in good health. Both conserved end residues are part of each CDR3. The order of the fields is V gene, D gene, J gene, clone size, CDR3 protein, CDR3 DNA. D genes are given only for firm matches. Where a row states a size, it is once, few, many or the class of an expanded clone; other rows omit it.

TRBV6-1,TRBD1,TRBJ1-1,-,CASSIDRGNTEAFF,TGTGCCAGCAGCATAGACAGGGGGAACACTGAAGCTTTCTTT
TRBV11-3,TRBD2,TRBJ2-3,few,CASSSPAGTSGERNTQYF,TGTGCCAGCAGCTCCCCCGCCGGGACTAGCGGGGAGCGTAATACGCAGTATTTT
TRBV20-1,TRBD1,TRBJ2-4,many,CSAEHRGAKNIQYF,TGCAGTGCTGAACACAGGGGCGCCAAAAACATTCAGTACTTC
TRBV6-5,TRBD1,TRBJ1-1,-,CASSWGRGHTEAFF,TGTGCCAGCAGTTGGGGAAGGGGGCACACTGAAGCTTTCTTT
TRBV12-3/TRBV12-4,TRBD2,TRBJ2-3,many,CASTQAGGTDTQYF,TGTGCCAGCACCCAAGCGGGGGGGACAGATACGCAGTATTTT
TRBV20-1,TRBD2,TRBJ2-4,few,CSASLAGGRNIQYF,TGCAGTGCGTCTTTAGCGGGGGGGAGAAACATTCAGTACTTC
TRBV18,-,TRBJ1-2,once,CASSPGQMDGYTF,TGTGCCAGCTCACCCGGACAGATGGATGGCTACACCTTC
TRBV2,-,TRBJ1-2,-,CASSVGGHGYTF,TGTGCCAGCAGTGTGGGAGGCCATGGCTACACCTTC
TRBV18,TRBD1,TRBJ2-5,few,CASSPGQGRPETQYF,TGTGCCAGCTCACCGGGACAGGGAAGGCCGGAGACCCAGTACTTC
TRBV7-2,TRBD1,TRBJ1-5,-,CASSLEGQGNQPRHF,TGTGCCAGCAGCTTAGAGGGACAGGGTAATCAGCCCCGGCATTTT
TRBV7-2,-,TRBJ1-5,-,CASSLGGPSGQPQHF,TGTGCCAGCAGCTTAGGGGGACCCTCGGGTCAGCCCCAGCATTTT
TRBV29-1,TRBD2,TRBJ2-5,many,CSVATSGAETQYF,TGCAGCGTGGCGACTAGCGGCGCAGAGACCCAGTACTTC
TRBV6-1,-,TRBJ1-5,-,CASREKASGPQHF,TGTGCCAGCAGGGAGAAAGCCTCCGGGCCCCAGCATTTT
TRBV7-9,-,TRBJ1-3,-,CASSPQGLTSGNTIYF,TGTGCCAGCAGCCCACAGGGTTTAACTTCTGGAAACACCATATATTTT
TRBV20-1,-,TRBJ2-5,many,CSARVGANGETQYF,TGCAGTGCTAGAGTCGGAGCTAATGGGGAGACCCAGTACTTC
TRBV20-1,TRBD1,TRBJ1-6,once,CSAGQGNSYNSPLHF,TGCAGTGCTGGACAGGGGAACTCCTATAATTCACCCCTCCACTTT
TRBV27,-,TRBJ2-1,-,CASRGGGLLLSYNEQFF,TGTGCCAGCAGGGGTGGGGGACTTCTACTCTCCTACAATGAGCAGTTCTTC
TRBV2,TRBD2,TRBJ2-1,many,CASTPGTSAYNEQFF,TGTGCCAGCACTCCGGGAACTAGCGCTTACAATGAGCAGTTCTTC
TRBV6-2/TRBV6-3,TRBD1,TRBJ1-5,many,CASSRTGLSNQPQHF,TGTGCCAGCAGTCGGACAGGGCTTAGCAATCAGCCCCAGCATTTT
TRBV9,TRBD2,TRBJ2-1,-,CASSGDVAGGRDEQFF,TGTGCCAGCAGCGGAGATGTAGCGGGGGGGCGGGATGAGCAGTTCTTC
TRBV18,-,TRBJ2-1,many,CASSPRGSGDSYNEQFF,TGTGCCAGCTCACCACGAGGGAGCGGGGACAGCTACAATGAGCAGTTCTTC
TRBV12-3/TRBV12-4,-,TRBJ2-1,many,CASRGGQAGGYNEQFF,TGTGCCAGCAGGGGGGGACAGGCCGGGGGGTACAATGAGCAGTTCTTC
TRBV30,TRBD1,TRBJ1-1,few,CAWSKTGATEAFF,TGTGCCTGGAGTAAAACAGGGGCCACTGAAGCTTTCTTT
TRBV6-5,-,TRBJ2-2,many,CASRLSGAGITGELFF,TGTGCCAGCAGACTATCGGGGGCAGGTATCACCGGGGAGCTGTTTTTT
TRBV6-2/TRBV6-3,-,TRBJ2-7,many,CASRGTGNTGQYF,TGTGCCAGCAGAGGGACCGGGAATACTGGGCAGTACTTC
TRBV7-2,-,TRBJ2-4,many,CASSDGNIQYF,TGTGCCAGCAGCGACGGGAACATTCAGTACTTC
TRBV12-3/TRBV12-4,TRBD2,TRBJ2-3,many,CASTPGTSGFTDTQYF,TGTGCCAGCACCCCCGGTACTAGCGGATTCACAGATACGCAGTATTTT
TRBV4-3,TRBD1,TRBJ2-1,-,CASSQAQGAETQFF,TGCGCCAGCAGCCAGGCACAGGGGGCCGAGACCCAGTTCTTC
TRBV12-3/TRBV12-4,-,TRBJ2-5,-,CASSLGWRQETQYF,TGTGCCAGCAGTTTAGGTTGGAGACAAGAGACCCAGTACTTC
TRBV4-1,TRBD2,TRBJ2-3,many,CASSQQLAGGLNTQYF,TGCGCCAGCAGCCAACAACTAGCGGGGGGCTTAAATACGCAGTATTTT
TRBV6-2/TRBV6-3,-,TRBJ2-1,-,CASSWRRRAGSNEQFF,TGTGCCAGCAGTTGGCGCAGGAGGGCAGGATCCAATGAGCAGTTCTTC
TRBV5-1,TRBD2,TRBJ2-5,many,CASSLEWGGQETQYF,TGCGCCAGCAGCTTGGAGTGGGGGGGCCAAGAGACCCAGTACTTC
TRBV20-1,-,TRBJ2-6,-,CSARLQLPHSGANVRTF,TGCAGTGCTAGACTTCAGTTACCTCACTCTGGGGCCAACGTCCGGACTTTC
TRBV11-2,TRBD1,TRBJ1-1,-,CASSWRQGGAEAFF,TGTGCCAGCAGCTGGAGACAGGGAGGCGCTGAAGCTTTCTTT
TRBV13,-,TRBJ1-1,few,CASSPRGLQGRATEAFF,TGTGCCAGCAGCCCTAGGGGACTACAGGGTAGGGCCACTGAAGCTTTCTTT
TRBV12-3/TRBV12-4,-,TRBJ1-1,-,CASSADSENTEAFF,TGTGCCAGCAGTGCGGACAGTGAGAACACTGAAGCTTTCTTT
TRBV27,TRBD1,TRBJ2-2,-,CASSYRDRVAGELFF,TGTGCCAGCAGTTACCGGGACAGGGTCGCCGGGGAGCTGTTTTTT
TRBV7-2,TRBD1,TRBJ1-2,many,CASLTGRGGYTF,TGTGCCAGCTTGACAGGGCGAGGTGGCTACACCTTC
TRBV7-9,TRBD1,TRBJ1-2,-,CASSSPGQQNYGYTF,TGTGCCAGCAGCTCACCGGGACAGCAAAACTATGGCTACACCTTC
TRBV5-1,-,TRBJ1-5,-,CASSLDGASNQPQHF,TGCGCCAGCAGCTTGGATGGCGCTAGCAATCAGCCCCAGCATTTT
TRBV7-9,-,TRBJ1-4,-,CASSPDGFRDKRERFF,TGTGCCAGCAGCCCCGATGGGTTTAGGGACAAGAGGGAACGGTTTTTT
TRBV7-6,-,TRBJ2-2,few,CASSLMGAETGELFF,TGTGCCAGCAGCTTAATGGGCGCAGAGACCGGGGAGCTGTTTTTT
TRBV6-5,-,TRBJ1-4,-,CASSYGGPPFAWTNEKLFF,TGTGCCAGCAGTTACGGGGGCCCACCCTTTGCATGGACTAATGAAAAACTGTTTTTT
TRBV30,-,TRBJ1-1,few,CAFTRGVNTEAFF,TGTGCCTTCACCAGGGGCGTAAACACTGAAGCTTTCTTT
TRBV7-8,TRBD1,TRBJ1-1,-,CAGRPTGDLINTEAFF,TGTGCCGGCAGACCTACAGGGGACCTAATTAACACTGAAGCTTTCTTT
TRBV6-6,-,TRBJ2-1,-,CASTSGSYNEQFF,TGTGCCAGCACCTCCGGCTCCTACAATGAGCAGTTCTTC
TRBV12-3/TRBV12-4,-,TRBJ1-5,many,CASSPKTGNQPQHF,TGTGCCAGCAGTCCCAAGACAGGAAATCAGCCCCAGCATTTT
TRBV10-2,TRBD2,TRBJ2-3,many,CASRGTSATDTQYF,TGCGCCAGCAGAGGGACTAGCGCCACAGATACGCAGTATTTT
TRBV7-3,-,TRBJ2-1,-,CASRFLPKGQSSYNEQFF,TGTGCCAGCAGGTTCTTGCCTAAAGGACAGAGCTCCTACAATGAGCAGTTCTTC
TRBV20-1,-,TRBJ1-1,many,CSAAPFGKNTEAFF,TGCAGTGCTGCTCCTTTCGGGAAGAACACTGAAGCTTTCTTT
TRBV6-2/TRBV6-3,-,TRBJ1-2,-,CASRRQAQGYGYTF,TGTGCCAGCAGACGACAGGCGCAGGGGTATGGCTACACCTTC
TRBV20-1,-,TRBJ1-6,-,CSARSSSYNSPLHF,TGCAGTGCTAGGTCAAGCTCCTATAATTCACCCCTCCACTTT
TRBV24-1,-,TRBJ2-5,-,CATSYGGGYNEQYF,TGTGCCACCAGCTACGGGGGTGGGTACAATGAGCAGTACTTC
TRBV28,-,TRBJ1-6,few,CASSLSHSGGGSPLHF,TGTGCCAGCAGTTTATCCCACTCCGGGGGTGGTTCACCCCTCCACTTT
TRBV7-2,TRBD1,TRBJ1-1,-,CASSLDRGGEAFF,TGTGCCAGCAGCCTGGACAGGGGGGGTGAAGCTTTCTTT
TRBV5-1,TRBD2,TRBJ2-7,few,CASSPPGLAYNEQYF,TGCGCCAGCAGCCCACCGGGACTAGCCTACAATGAGCAGTACTTC
TRBV7-6,-,TRBJ1-2,few,CASSKDLVRDRRGGYTF,TGTGCCAGCAGCAAAGATCTGGTCCGTGACAGACGTGGTGGCTACACCTTC
TRBV7-2,-,TRBJ1-1,few,CASSLGVAGTEAFF,TGTGCCAGCAGCTTAGGAGTCGCGGGCACTGAAGCTTTCTTT
TRBV25-1,-,TRBJ1-2,-,CASSGAGCYGYTF,TGTGCCAGCTCCGGGGCAGGATGCTATGGCTACACCTTC
TRBV5-1,-,TRBJ2-1,many,CASSLVAGPYNEQFF,TGCGCCAGCAGCTTGGTCGCGGGACCCTACAATGAGCAGTTCTTC